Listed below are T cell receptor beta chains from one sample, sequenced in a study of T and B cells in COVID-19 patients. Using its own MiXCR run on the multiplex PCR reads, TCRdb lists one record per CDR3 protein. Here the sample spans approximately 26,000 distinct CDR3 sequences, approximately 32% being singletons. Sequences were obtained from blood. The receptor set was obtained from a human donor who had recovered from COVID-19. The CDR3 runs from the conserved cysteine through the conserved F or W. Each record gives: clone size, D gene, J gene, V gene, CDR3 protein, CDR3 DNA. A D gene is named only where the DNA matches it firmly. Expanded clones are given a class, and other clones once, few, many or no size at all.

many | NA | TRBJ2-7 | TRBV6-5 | CASSYGMGYEQYF | TGTGCCAGCAGTTACGGGATGGGCTACGAGCAGTACTTC
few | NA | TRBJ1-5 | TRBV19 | CASSMVGSNQPQHF | TGTGCCAGTAGTATGGTAGGATCCAATCAGCCCCAGCATTTT
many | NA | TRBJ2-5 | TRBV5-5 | CASSFGGAETQYF | TGTGCCAGCAGCTTTGGGGGAGCAGAGACCCAGTACTTC
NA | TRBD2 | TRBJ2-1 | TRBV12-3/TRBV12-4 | CASSFGTSGISNEQFF | TGTGCCAGCAGTTTCGGTACTAGCGGGATCTCGAATGAGCAGTTCTTC
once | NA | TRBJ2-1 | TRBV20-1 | CSAREEKVGFLFF | TGCAGTGCTAGAGAGGAGAAGGTGGGTTTTCTGTTCTTC
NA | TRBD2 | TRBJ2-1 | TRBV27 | CASRSTGASGRLYNEQFF | TGTGCCAGCAGGTCGACAGGGGCTAGCGGGAGGCTCTACAATGAGCAGTTCTTC
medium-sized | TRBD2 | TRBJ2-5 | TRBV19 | CASSPVGTSGKKTQYF | TGTGCCAGTAGTCCCGTTGGGACTAGCGGGAAAAAGACCCAGTACTTC
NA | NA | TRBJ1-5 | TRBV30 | CAWSSGSGNQPQHF | TGTGCCTGGAGTTCTGGGTCAGGCAATCAGCCCCAGCATTTT
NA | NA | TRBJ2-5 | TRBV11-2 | CATKSGAGSLETQYF | TGTGCCACCAAAAGTGGGGCGGGGTCGTTAGAGACCCAGTACTTC
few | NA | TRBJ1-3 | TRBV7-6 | CASSSRGTAYLSGNTIYF | TGTGCCAGCAGCTCCCGGGGAACAGCTTATCTCTCTGGAAACACCATATATTTT
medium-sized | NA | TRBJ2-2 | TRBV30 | CAWRKGPNTGELFF | TGTGCCTGGAGGAAGGGGCCGAACACCGGGGAGCTGTTTTTT
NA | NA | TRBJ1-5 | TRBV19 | CASKAGGHENQPQHF | TGTGCCAGTAAAGCGGGGGGCCATGAGAATCAGCCCCAGCATTTT
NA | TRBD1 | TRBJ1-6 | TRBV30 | CACGQGNNSPLHF | TGTGCCTGCGGACAGGGGAATAATTCACCCCTCCACTTT
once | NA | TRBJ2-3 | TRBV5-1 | CASSLGAPGDTQYF | TGCGCCAGCAGCTTGGGTGCACCCGGGGATACGCAGTATTTT
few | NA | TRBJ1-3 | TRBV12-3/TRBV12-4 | CASSLVLRGSGNTIYF | TGTGCCAGCAGTTTAGTCCTACGGGGTTCTGGAAACACCATATATTTT
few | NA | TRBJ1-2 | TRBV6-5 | CASSSNEGGGYTF | TGTGCCAGCAGTTCCAATGAAGGGGGGGGCTACACCTTC
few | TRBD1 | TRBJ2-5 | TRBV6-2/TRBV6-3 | CASSYTRDRGFGTQYF | TGTGCCAGCAGTTACACCCGGGACAGGGGGTTTGGGACCCAGTACTTC
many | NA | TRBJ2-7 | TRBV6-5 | CASSLGGPDEQYF | TGTGCCAGCAGTCTCGGGGGGCCGGACGAGCAGTACTTC
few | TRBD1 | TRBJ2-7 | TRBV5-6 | CASSFPPTGTSYEQYF | TGTGCCAGCAGCTTCCCCCCGACAGGGACCTCCTACGAGCAGTACTTC
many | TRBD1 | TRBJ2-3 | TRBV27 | CASSSVAGGADTQYF | TGTGCCAGCAGTTCCGTGGCAGGGGGCGCAGATACGCAGTATTTT
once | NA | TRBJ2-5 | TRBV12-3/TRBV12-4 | CASNGADWTQYF | TGTGCCAGCAACGGGGCGGATTGGACCCAGTACTTC
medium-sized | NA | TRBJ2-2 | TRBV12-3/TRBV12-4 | CASSRGMSGELFF | TGTGCCAGCAGCCGCGGGATGAGCGGGGAGCTGTTTTTT
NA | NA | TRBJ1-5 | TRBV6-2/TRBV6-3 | CASRDSYSNQPQHF | TGTGCCAGCAGGGACAGTTATAGCAATCAGCCCCAGCATTTT
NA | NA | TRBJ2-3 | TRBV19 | CASTESTGWGASGTQYF | TGTGCCAGTACCGAATCAACAGGGTGGGGGGCCTCGGGGACGCAGTATTTT
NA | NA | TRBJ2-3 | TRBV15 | CATSRGGTSTDTQYF | TGTGCCACCAGCAGAGGGGGCACTAGCACAGATACGCAGTATTTT
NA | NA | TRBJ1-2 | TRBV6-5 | CASSYTTSGLGGYTF | TGTGCCAGCAGTTACACAACTAGCGGACTGGGTGGCTACACCTTC
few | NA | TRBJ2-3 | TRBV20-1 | CSMSADTQYF | TGCAGTATGAGTGCAGATACGCAGTATTTT
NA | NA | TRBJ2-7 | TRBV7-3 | CASSLEALAEGGYEQYF | TGTGCCAGCAGTTTAGAGGCCCTAGCGGAGGGGGGCTACGAGCAGTACTTC
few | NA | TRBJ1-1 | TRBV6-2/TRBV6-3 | CASSWWLNTEAFF | TGTGCCAGCAGTTGGTGGTTGAACACTGAAGCTTTCTTT
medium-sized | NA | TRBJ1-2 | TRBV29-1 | CSVEGRGYTF | TGCAGCGTTGAAGGAAGGGGCTACACCTTC
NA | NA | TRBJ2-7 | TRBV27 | CASGRGSYEQYF | TGTGCCAGCGGCAGGGGCTCCTACGAGCAGTACTTC
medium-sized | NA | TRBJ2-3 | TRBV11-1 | CASSLARGADTQYF | TGTGCCAGCAGCTTAGCCCGGGGTGCAGATACGCAGTATTTT
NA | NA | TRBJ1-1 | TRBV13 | CASSYPNHGFEAFF | TGTGCCAGCAGCTATCCTAATCACGGGTTTGAAGCTTTCTTT
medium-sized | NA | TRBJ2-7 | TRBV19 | CASSYSGTSLRSYEQYF | TGTGCCAGTAGTTACTCCGGGACGTCGCTACGCTCCTACGAGCAGTACTTC
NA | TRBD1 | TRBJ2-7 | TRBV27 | CASSAHRTGGVYEQYF | TGTGCCAGCAGTGCCCACCGGACAGGGGGCGTGTACGAGCAGTACTTC
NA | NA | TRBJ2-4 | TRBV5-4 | CASSSLHQGNIQYF | TGTGCCAGCAGCTCCCTTCACCAGGGGAACATTCAGTACTTC
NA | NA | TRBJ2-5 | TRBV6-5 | CASGYGETQYF | TGTGCCAGCGGTTACGGGGAGACCCAGTACTTC
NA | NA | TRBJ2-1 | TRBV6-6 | CASRRPNADPGDNNEQFF | TGTGCCAGCAGGCGCCCAAACGCCGACCCCGGGGATAACAATGAGCAGTTCTTC
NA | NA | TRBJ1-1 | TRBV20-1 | CSASTMNTEAFF | TGCAGTGCTAGCACGATGAACACTGAAGCTTTCTTT
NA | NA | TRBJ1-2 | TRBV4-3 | CASSLYREDYGYTF | TGCGCCAGCAGCCTTTACAGGGAGGACTATGGCTACACCTTC
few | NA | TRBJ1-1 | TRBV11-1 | CASSLDRYGGWNTEAFF | TGTGCCAGCAGCTTAGATCGGTACGGGGGGTGGAACACTGAAGCTTTCTTT
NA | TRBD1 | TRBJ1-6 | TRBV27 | CASSFGQGGSPLHF | TGTGCCAGCAGTTTCGGACAGGGTGGGTCACCCCTCCACTTT
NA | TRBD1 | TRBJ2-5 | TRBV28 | CASSGTGIQETQYF | TGTGCCAGCAGTGGGACAGGGATTCAAGAGACCCAGTACTTC
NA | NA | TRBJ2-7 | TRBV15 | CATSAVGGGWGYEQYF | TGTGCCACCAGCGCGGTCGGTGGAGGTTGGGGCTACGAGCAGTACTTC
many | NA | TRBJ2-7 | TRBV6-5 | CASSSHYEQYF | TGTGCCAGCAGTTCCCACTACGAGCAGTACTTC
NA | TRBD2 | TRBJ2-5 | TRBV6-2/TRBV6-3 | CASRGLAGNQETQYF | TGTGCCAGCAGGGGACTAGCGGGTAATCAAGAGACCCAGTACTTC